Included here is one T cell receptor (beta chain) sequence, with context. The record originates from a study of blood T cell repertoires in COVID-19. About the study: Acute-phase and convalescent COVID-19 samples originated in the United States, Italy and Spain. PBMCs, B-cell-depleted T cells, or T cells provided the cDNA or gDNA that made up the material.

CDR3 length: 13 residues. The V gene lost 5 bases and the J gene lost 1 base, with 8 bases spanning the gap. Germline lookup yields CDR1 SGHVS and CDR2 FNYEAQ. Original processing methods: Amplification of reference gene primers was used by the study to estimate nucleated cell counts. Only in-frame clones appear in the TCRdb table, and some are missing; sequencing was by immunoSEQ multiplex PCR. That table furnishes V, J and clone size, whereas the DNA furnished D and trimming. The table has about 54,000 clones, approximately 82% seen once; the top ten hold roughly 6.4%. The specimen sequenced was peripheral blood. The receptor was isolated from a human donor in a cohort sampled during active or convalescent COVID-19. J is TRBJ1-1 and V is TRBV7-6; perhaps TRBD1 as D (6 bases). DNA for the CDR3: TGTGCCAGCAGCCCACAGGGGAACACTGAAGCTTTCTTT. Translating it yields CASSPQGNTEAFF.